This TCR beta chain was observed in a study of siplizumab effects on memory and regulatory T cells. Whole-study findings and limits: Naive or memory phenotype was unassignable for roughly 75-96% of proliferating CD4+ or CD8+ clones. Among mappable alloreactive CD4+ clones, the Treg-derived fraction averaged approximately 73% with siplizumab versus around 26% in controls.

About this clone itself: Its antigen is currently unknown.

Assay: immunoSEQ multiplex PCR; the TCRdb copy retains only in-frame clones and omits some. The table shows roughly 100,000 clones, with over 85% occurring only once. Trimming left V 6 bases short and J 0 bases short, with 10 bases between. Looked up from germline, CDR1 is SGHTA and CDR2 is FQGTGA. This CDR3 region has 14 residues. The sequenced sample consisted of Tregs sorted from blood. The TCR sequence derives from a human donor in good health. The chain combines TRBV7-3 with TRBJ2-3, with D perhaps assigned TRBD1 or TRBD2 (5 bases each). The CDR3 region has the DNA TGTGCCAGCAGTTTGGGACCGAGCACAGATACGCAGTATTTT. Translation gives CASSLGPSTDTQYF.